This is a list of T cell receptor beta chains from one sample in a study of blood T cell repertoires in COVID-19. Data came from immunoSEQ multiplex PCR; TCRdb stores just in-frame clones and leaves some out. The profile covers approximately 440,000 clones, with 88% appearing a single time and roughly 12% taken by the ten largest. Sequencing was done on a sample of peripheral blood. The receptors stem from a woman aged 50 to 65 with COVID-19, enrolled during active disease. Each CDR3 is given with its conserved first and last residue. D genes are given only for firm matches. Clone sizes are given selectively: once, few, many, or a class where the clone is expanded.

>TRBD1|NA|TRBJ2-7|TRBV6-6
CASSTGTGSYEQYF
TGTGCCAGCAGTACCGGGACAGGCTCCTACGAGCAGTACTTC
>NA|NA|TRBJ1-1|TRBV5-4
CASSFREGTEAFF
TGTGCCAGCAGCTTTAGGGAGGGCACTGAAGCTTTCTTT
>NA|NA|TRBJ1-4|TRBV6-5
CASSYSWGGGEKLFF
TGTGCCAGCAGTTACTCGTGGGGAGGAGGAGAAAAACTGTTTTTT
>NA|few|TRBJ1-2|TRBV4-1
CASSQGAAHRDGYTF
TGCGCCAGCAGCCAAGGAGCCGCCCACAGGGATGGCTACACCTTC
>NA|NA|TRBJ1-6|TRBV30
CAWSTWDGSSYNSPLHF
TGTGCCTGGAGTACCTGGGACGGGAGCTCCTATAATTCACCCCTCCACTTT
>TRBD2|NA|TRBJ2-7|TRBV7-2
CASSYIAGGTYEQYF
TGTGCCAGCAGCTATATAGCGGGGGGCACGTACGAGCAGTACTTC
>TRBD1|NA|TRBJ1-4|TRBV28
CASSFGRWDRTKLFF
TGTGCCAGCAGTTTTGGGAGGTGGGACAGGACGAAACTGTTTTTT
>TRBD1|NA|TRBJ2-2|TRBV5-1
CASKRTGARTGELFF
TGCGCCAGCAAACGGACAGGGGCCCGAACCGGGGAGCTGTTTTTT
>TRBD2|NA|TRBJ2-1|TRBV29-1
CSAYNPGRGGNEQFF
TGCAGCGCCTACAACCCGGGACGGGGGGGCAATGAGCAGTTCTTC
>TRBD1|NA|TRBJ2-7|TRBV3-1/TRBV3-2
CASSQDRGAGEQYF
TGTGCCAGCAGCCAGGACAGGGGAGCGGGTGAGCAGTACTTC
>TRBD2|once|TRBJ2-1|TRBV4-1
CASSHLGLAGGPRSYNEQFF
TGCGCCAGCAGCCACCTGGGACTAGCGGGGGGGCCTCGGTCCTACAATGAGCAGTTCTTC
>NA|NA|TRBJ2-2|TRBV19
CASSMRQLTTGELFF
TGTGCCAGTAGTATGAGGCAGCTCACTACCGGGGAGCTGTTTTTT
>TRBD1|NA|TRBJ1-1|TRBV6-1
CASSEVDRAAFF
TGTGCCAGCAGTGAAGTGGACAGGGCGGCTTTCTTT
>NA|once|TRBJ1-1|TRBV12-3/TRBV12-4
CASSPRQAVFF
TGTGCCAGCAGCCCCCGGCAGGCTGTTTTCTTT
>NA|once|TRBJ2-7|TRBV18
CASSLLSGTLYEQYF
TGTGCCAGCTCACTCCTATCCGGGACACTTTACGAGCAGTACTTC
>NA|once|TRBJ1-2|TRBV3-1/TRBV3-2
CASSQDPGFTYGYTF
TGTGCCAGCAGCCAAGATCCGGGATTCACCTATGGCTACACCTTC
>NA|NA|TRBJ2-5|TRBV7-9
CASSFGAGGSQETQYF
TGTGCCAGCAGCTTTGGGGCAGGAGGGTCACAAGAGACCCAGTACTTC
>TRBD2|NA|TRBJ2-1|TRBV11-3
CASRASGGAGEQFF
TGTGCCAGCAGGGCTAGCGGGGGGGCAGGAGAGCAGTTCTTC
>NA|NA|TRBJ1-1|TRBV19
CASSEVLNTEAFF
TGTGCCAGTAGCGAGGTGTTGAACACTGAAGCTTTCTTT
>TRBD2|NA|TRBJ2-1|TRBV19
CASSKFSGGHNEQFF
TGTGCCAGTAGTAAGTTCAGCGGGGGGCACAATGAGCAGTTCTTC
>NA|NA|TRBJ2-7|TRBV2
CASLHRLTYEQYF
TGTGCCAGTCTACACAGGCTAACCTACGAGCAGTACTTC
>NA|NA|TRBJ2-1|TRBV20-1
CSAISNNEQFF
TGCAGTGCTATAAGCAACAATGAGCAGTTCTTC